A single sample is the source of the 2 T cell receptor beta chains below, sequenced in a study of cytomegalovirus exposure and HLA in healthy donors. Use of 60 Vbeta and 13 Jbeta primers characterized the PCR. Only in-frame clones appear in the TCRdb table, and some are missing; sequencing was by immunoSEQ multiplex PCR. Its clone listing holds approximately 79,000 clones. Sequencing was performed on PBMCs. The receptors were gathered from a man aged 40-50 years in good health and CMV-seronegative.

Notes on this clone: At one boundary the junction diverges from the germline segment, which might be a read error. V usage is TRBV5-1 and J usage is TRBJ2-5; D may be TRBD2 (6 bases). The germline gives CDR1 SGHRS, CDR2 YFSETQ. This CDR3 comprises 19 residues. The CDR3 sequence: CASNLEYVPGEPPGETQYF. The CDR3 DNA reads TGCGCCAGCAACTTGGAGTACGTCCCGGGAGAGCCCCCAGGGGAGACCCAGTACTTC.

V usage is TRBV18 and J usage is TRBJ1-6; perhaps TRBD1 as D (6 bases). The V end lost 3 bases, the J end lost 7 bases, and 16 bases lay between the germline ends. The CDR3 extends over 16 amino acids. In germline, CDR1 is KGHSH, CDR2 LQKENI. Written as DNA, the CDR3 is TGTGCCAGCTCACCCCGGACAGCCACGATCAATTCACCCCTCCACTTT. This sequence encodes CASSPRTATINSPLHF.